Sequencing of this TCR beta chain was carried out in a study of T cell repertoires in cytomegalovirus infection. Whole-study context: Indications came from public TCR beta signatures; they pointed to CMV infection and to a matching HLA type.

Study-level points and caveats: Across the ex vivo response, the dominant clonotypes were HLA-C-restricted CMV-specific TCR beta clonotypes. Identification of carriers of CMV plus the relevant HLA was achieved through cumulative public TCR beta family frequency.

With regard to this clonotype: Its target is not known.

CDR3 size: 11 residues. V was trimmed by 5 bases and J by 7 bases, leaving 8 bases between them. A single record per CDR3 protein comes from TCRdb applying MiXCR to the reads. The profile shows 250,000 to 300,000 distinct CDR3 sequences, roughly 23% of them singletons. The gene calls are TRBV12-3 or TRBV12-4 and TRBJ2-5; D is unresolved. This TCR derives from a human donor in good health (CMV status not recorded). Some clones in this sample may be carry-over from other donors' samples. The sequenced sample consisted of PBMCs. CDR3 in amino acids: CASSTGVTQYF. The CDR3, as DNA: TGTGCCAGCAGTACCGGTGTGACCCAGTACTTC.